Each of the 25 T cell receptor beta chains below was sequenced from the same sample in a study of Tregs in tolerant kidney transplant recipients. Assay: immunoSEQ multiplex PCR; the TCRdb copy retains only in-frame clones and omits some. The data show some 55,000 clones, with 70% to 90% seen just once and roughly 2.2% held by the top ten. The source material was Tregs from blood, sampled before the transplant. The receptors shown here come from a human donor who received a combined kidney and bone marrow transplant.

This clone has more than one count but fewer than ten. This chain's CDR3 is CAAHRGRYGYTF. CDR3 DNA: TGTGCCGCCCACAGGGGGCGTTATGGCTACACCTTC. The chain has TRBV6-1 and TRBJ1-2, with 9 bases fitting TRBD1. The J segment lost 5 bases and the V segment lost 11 bases, leaving 6 bases of the junction unmatched. CDR1 is MNHNS and CDR2 is SASEGT in the germline V gene. The CDR3 covers 12 residues.

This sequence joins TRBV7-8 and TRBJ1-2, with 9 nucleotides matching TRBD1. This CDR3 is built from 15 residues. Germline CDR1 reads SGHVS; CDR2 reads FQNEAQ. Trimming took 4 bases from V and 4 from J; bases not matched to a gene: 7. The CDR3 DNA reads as TGTGCCAGCAGCTCTTCGACAGGGGGACCCTATGGCTACACCTTC. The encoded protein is CASSSSTGGPYGYTF.

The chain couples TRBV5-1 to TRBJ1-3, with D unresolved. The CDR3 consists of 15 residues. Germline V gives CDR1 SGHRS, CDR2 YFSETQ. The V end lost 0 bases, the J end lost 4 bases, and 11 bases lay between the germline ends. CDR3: CASSLAQPGGNTIYF. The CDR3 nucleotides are TGCGCCAGCAGCTTGGCACAACCCGGGGGAAACACCATATATTTT. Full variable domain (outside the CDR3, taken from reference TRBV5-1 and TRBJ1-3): KAGVTQTPRYLIKTRGQQVTLSCSPISGHRSVSWYQQTPGQGLQFLFEYFSETQRNKGNFPGRFSGRQFSNSRSEMNVSTLELGDSALYLCASSLAQPGGNTIYFGEGSWLTVV.

The CDR3 here is CASKGTTNNQPQHF. As DNA, the CDR3 is TGTGCCAGCAAGGGGACAACGAACAATCAGCCCCAGCATTTT. The chain recombines TRBV6-1 with TRBJ1-5, with D possibly being TRBD1 (6 bases). V shed 7 bases and J shed 3 bases, with 13 bases lying between them. In germline, CDR1 is MNHNS, CDR2 SASEGT. The CDR3 has 14 residues.

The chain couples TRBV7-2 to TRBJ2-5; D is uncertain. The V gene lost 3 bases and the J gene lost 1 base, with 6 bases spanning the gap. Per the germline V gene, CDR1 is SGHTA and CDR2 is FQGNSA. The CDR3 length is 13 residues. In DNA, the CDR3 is TGTGCCAGCAGCTTTAGCACCCAAGAGACCCAGTACTTC. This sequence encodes CASSFSTQETQYF.

CDR3 sequence: CASSAKGPQGEKLFF. The DNA of the CDR3 is TGTGCCAGCAGCGCCAAAGGGCCCCAGGGAGAAAAACTGTTTTTT. V and J are TRBV5-4 and TRBJ1-4; perhaps TRBD1 as D (5 bases). The CDR3 has 15 amino acids. CDR1 and CDR2 from the germline V gene are SGHNT and YYREEE (reference sequence). Trimming removed 4 bases at V and 8 bases at J, with 18 bases between.

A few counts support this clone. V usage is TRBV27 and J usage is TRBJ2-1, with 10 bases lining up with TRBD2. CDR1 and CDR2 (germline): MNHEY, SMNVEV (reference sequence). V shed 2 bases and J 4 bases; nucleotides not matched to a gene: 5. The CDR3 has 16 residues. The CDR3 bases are TGTGCCAGCAGTTTAGGTCTAGCGGGAGTGTACAATGAGCAGTTCTTC. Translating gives CASSLGLAGVYNEQFF.

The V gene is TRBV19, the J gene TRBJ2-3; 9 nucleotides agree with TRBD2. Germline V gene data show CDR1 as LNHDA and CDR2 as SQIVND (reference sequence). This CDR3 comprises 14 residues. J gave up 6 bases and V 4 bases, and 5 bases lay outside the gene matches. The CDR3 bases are TGTGCCAGTAGTACGGGACTAGCTCTGGATACGCAGTATTTT. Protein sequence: CASSTGLALDTQYF.

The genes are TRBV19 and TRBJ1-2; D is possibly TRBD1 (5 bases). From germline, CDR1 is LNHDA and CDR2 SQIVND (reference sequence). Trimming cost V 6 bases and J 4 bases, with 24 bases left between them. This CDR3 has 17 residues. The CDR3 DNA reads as TGTGCCAGTAGACTACCCGGATCACAGGTTTCTAGCTATGGCTACACCTTC. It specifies CASRLPGSQVSSYGYTF.

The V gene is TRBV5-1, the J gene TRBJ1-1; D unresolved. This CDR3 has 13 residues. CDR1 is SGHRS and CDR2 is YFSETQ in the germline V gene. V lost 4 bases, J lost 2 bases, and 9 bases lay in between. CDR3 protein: CASSPTINTEAFF. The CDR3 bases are TGCGCCAGCAGCCCTACTATAAACACTGAAGCTTTCTTT.

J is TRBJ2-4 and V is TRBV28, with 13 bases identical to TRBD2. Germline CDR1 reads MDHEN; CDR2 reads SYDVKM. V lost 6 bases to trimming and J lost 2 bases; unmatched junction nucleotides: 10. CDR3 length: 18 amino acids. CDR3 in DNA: TGTGCCAGCAGCCGTACTAGCGGGAGGGCCGCAACCAAAAACATTCAGTACTTC. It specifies CASSRTSGRAATKNIQYF.

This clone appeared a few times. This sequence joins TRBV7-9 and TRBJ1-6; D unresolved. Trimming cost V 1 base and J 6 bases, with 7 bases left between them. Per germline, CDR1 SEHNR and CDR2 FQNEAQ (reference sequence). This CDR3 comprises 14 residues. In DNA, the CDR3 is TGTGCCAGCAGCTTAGGAGGGCTTAATTCACCCCTCCACTTT. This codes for CASSLGGLNSPLHF.

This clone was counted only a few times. The CDR3 region is CASTNTGANYGYTF. CDR3 in DNA: TGTGCCAGCACTAATACAGGCGCCAACTATGGCTACACCTTC. This chain joins TRBV6-5 and TRBJ1-2; TRBD1 might be the D (5 bases). Trimming took 7 bases from V and 2 from J, leaving 14 bases between them. The CDR3 sequence is 14 residues long. Germline V gene lookup returns CDR1 MNHEY and CDR2 SVGAGI.

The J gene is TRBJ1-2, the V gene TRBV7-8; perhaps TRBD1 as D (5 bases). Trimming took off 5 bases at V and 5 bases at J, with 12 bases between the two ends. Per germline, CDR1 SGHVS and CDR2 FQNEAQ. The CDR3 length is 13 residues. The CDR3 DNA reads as TGTGCCAGCAGCCCAGGGCTCCTTTATGGCTACACCTTC. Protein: CASSPGLLYGYTF.

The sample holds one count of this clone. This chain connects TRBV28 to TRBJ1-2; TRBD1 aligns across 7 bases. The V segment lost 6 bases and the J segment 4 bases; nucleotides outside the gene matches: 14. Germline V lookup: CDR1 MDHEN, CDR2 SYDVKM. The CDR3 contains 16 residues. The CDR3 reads CASSPLLDRLLYGYTF. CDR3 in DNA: TGTGCCAGCAGCCCGCTTTTGGACAGGTTACTCTATGGCTACACCTTC.

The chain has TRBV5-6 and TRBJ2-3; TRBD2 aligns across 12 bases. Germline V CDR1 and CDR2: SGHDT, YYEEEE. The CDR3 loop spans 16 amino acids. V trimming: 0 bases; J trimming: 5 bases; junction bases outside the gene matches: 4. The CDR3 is CASSLAWTSGKDTQYF. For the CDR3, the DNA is TGTGCCAGCAGCTTGGCCTGGACTAGCGGGAAAGATACGCAGTATTTT.

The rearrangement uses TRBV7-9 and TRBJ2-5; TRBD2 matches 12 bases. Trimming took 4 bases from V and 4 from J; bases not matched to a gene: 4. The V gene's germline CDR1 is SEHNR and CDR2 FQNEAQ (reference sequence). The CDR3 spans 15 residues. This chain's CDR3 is CASSSSGRGPETQYF. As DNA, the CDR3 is TGTGCCAGCAGCTCTAGCGGGAGGGGGCCAGAGACCCAGTACTTC.

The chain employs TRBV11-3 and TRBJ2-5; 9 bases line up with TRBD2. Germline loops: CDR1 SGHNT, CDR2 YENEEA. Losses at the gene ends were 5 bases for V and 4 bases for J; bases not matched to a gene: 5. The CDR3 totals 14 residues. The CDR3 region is CASSANSGGETQYF. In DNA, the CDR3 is TGTGCCAGCAGCGCAAATAGCGGGGGAGAGACCCAGTACTTC.

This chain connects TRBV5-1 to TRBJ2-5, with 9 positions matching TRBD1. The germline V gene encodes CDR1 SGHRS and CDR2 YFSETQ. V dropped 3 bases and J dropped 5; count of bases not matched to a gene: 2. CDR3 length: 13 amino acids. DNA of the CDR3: TGCGCCAGCAGCTCTGGGACAGGGGAGACCCAGTACTTC. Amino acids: CASSSGTGETQYF.

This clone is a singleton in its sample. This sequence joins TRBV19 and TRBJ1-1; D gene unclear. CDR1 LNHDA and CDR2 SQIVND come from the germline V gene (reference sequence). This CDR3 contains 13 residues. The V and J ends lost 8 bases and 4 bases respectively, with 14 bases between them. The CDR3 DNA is TGTGCCAGTTCACCCGGATGGGCCACTGAAGCTTTCTTT. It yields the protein CASSPGWATEAFF.

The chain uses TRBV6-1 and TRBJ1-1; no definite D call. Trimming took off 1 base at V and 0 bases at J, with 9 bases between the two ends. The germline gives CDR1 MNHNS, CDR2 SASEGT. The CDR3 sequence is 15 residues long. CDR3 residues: CASSEGGGLNTEAFF. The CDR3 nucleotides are TGTGCCAGCAGTGAAGGGGGAGGTCTGAACACTGAAGCTTTCTTT.

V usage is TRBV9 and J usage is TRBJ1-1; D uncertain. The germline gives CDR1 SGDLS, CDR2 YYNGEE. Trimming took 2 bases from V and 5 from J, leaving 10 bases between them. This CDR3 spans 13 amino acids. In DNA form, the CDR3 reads TGTGCCAGCAGCGTCGAAGGGCGGACTGAAGCTTTCTTT. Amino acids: CASSVEGRTEAFF.

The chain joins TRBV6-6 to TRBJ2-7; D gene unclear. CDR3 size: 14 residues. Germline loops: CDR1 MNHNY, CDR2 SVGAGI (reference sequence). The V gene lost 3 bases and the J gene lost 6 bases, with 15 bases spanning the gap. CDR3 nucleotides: TGTGCCAGCAGTTATCATAACAGCCCCTCCGAGCAGTACTTC. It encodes CASSYHNSPSEQYF.

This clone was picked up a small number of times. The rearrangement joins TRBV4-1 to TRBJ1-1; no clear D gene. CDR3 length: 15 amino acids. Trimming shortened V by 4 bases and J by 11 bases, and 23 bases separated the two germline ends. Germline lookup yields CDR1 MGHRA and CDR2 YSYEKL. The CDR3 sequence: CASSRYGEPRGSAFF. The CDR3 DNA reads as TGCGCCAGCAGCCGGTACGGGGAGCCCCGAGGGTCCGCTTTCTTT.

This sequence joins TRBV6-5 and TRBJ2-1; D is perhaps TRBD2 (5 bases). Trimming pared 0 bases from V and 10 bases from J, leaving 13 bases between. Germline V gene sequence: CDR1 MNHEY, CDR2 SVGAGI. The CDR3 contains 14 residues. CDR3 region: CASSYSRARSEQFF. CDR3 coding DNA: TGTGCCAGCAGTTACTCGAGGGCTAGATCCGAGCAGTTCTTC.